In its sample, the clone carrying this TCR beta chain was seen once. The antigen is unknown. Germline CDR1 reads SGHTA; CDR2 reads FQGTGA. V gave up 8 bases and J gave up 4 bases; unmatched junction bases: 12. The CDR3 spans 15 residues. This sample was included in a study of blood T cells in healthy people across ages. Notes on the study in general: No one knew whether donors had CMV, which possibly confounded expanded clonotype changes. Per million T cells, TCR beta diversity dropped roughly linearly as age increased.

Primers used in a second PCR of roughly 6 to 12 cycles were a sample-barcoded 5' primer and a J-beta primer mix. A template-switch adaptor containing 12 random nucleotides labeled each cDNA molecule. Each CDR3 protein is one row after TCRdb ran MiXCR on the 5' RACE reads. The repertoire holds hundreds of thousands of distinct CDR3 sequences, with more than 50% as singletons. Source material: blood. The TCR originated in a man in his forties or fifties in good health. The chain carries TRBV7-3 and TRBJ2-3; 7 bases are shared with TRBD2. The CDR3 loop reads CASWAGLKYSDTQYF. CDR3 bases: TGTGCCAGCTGGGCGGGACTAAAGTACTCAGATACGCAGTATTTT. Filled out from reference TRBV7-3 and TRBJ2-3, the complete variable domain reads GAGVSQTPSNKVTEKGKYVELRCDPISGHTALYWYRQSLGQGPEFLIYFQGTGAADDSGLPNDRFFAVRPEGSVSTLKIQRTERGDSAVYLCASWAGLKYSDTQYFGPGTRLTVL.